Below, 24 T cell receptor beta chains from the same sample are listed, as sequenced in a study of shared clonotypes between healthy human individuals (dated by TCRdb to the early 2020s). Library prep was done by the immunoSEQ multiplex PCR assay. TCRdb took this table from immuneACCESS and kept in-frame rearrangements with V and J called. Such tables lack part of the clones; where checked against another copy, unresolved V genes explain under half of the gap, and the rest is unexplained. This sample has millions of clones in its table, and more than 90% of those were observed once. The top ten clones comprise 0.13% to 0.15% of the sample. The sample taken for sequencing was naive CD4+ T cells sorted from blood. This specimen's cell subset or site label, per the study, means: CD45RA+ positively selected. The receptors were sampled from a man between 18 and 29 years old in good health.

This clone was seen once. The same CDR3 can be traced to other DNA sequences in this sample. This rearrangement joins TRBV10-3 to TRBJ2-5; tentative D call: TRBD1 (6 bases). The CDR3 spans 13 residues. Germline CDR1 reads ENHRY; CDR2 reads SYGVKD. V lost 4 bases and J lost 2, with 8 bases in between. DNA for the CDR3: TGTGCCATCAGTGGAGGACAGCAAGAGACCCAGTACTTC. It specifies CAISGGQQETQYF.

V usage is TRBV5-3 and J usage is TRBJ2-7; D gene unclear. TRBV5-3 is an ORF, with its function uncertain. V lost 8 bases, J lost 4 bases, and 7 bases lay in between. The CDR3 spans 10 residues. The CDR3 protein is CASFRYEQYF. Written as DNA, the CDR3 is TGTGCCAGCTTCCGATACGAGCAGTACTTC.

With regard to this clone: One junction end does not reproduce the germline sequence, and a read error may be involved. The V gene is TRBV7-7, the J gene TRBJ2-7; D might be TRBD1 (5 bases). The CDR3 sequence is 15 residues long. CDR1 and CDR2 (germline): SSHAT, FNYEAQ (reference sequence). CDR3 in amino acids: CASSPGAGQGYEQYF. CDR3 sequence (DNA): TGTGCTAGCAGCCCGGGCGCTGGACAAGGCTACGAGCAGTACTTC. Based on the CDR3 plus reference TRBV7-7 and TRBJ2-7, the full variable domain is GAGVSQSPRYKVTKRGQDVTLRCDPISSHATLYWYQQALGQGPEFLTYFNYEAQPDKSGLPSDRFSAERPEGSISTLTIQRTEQRDSAMYRCASSPGAGQGYEQYFGPGTRLTVT.

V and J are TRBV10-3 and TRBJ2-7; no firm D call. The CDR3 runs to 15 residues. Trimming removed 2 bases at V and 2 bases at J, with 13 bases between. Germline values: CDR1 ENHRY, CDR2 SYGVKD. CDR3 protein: CAISEELSQPYEQYF. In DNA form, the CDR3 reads TGTGCCATCAGTGAGGAGCTTTCACAGCCCTACGAGCAGTACTTC.

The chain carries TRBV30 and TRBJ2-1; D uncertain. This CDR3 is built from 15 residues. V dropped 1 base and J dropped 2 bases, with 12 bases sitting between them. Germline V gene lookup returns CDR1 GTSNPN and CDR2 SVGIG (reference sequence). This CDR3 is CAWSAGPKPYNEQFF. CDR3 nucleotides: TGTGCCTGGAGTGCGGGTCCCAAGCCCTACAATGAGCAGTTCTTC.

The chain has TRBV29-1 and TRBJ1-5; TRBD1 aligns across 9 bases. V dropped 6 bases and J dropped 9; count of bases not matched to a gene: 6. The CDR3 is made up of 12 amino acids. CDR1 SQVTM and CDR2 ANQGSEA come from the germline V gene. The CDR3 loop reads CSVGQGLWPQHF. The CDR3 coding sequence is TGCAGCGTGGGACAGGGTCTTTGGCCCCAGCATTTT.

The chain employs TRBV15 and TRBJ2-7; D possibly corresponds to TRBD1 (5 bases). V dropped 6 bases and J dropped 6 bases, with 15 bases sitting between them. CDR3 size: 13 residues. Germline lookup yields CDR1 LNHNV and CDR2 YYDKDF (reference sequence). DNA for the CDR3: TGTGCCACCAGATCAACTCCAGGGTCCGAGCAGTACTTC. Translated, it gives CATRSTPGSEQYF.

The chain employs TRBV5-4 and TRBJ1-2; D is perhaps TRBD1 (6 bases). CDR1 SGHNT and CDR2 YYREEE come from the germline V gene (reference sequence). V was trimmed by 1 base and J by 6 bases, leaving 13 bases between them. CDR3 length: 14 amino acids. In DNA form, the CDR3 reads TGTGCCAGCAGCTTGCGGACAGAAAGGGATGGCTACACCTTC. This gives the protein CASSLRTERDGYTF.

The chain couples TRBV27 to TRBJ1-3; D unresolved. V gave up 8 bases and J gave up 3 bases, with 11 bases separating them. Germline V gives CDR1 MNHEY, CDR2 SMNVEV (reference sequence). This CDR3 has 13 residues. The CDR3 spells CASRPGGGNTIYF. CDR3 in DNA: TGTGCCAGCCGCCCGGGAGGTGGAAACACCATATATTTT.

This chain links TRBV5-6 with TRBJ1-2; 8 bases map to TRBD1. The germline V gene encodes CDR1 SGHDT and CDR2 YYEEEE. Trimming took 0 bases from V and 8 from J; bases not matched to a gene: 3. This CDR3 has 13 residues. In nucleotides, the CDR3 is TGTGCCAGCAGCTTGGGGCAGGGGGCGGGCTACACCTTC. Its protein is CASSLGQGAGYTF.

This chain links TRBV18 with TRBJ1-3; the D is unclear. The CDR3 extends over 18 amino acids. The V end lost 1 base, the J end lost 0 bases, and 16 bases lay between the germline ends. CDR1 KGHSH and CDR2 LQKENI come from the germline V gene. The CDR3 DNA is TGTGCCAGCTCACCACTCCTGCAAGAAAGGGACTCTGGAAACACCATATATTTT. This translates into CASSPLLQERDSGNTIYF. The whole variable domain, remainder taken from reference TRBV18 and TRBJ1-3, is NAGVMQNPRHLVRRRGQEARLRCSPMKGHSHVYWYRQLPEEGLKFMVYLQKENIIDESGMPKERFSAEFPKEGPSILRIQQVVRGDSAAYFCASSPLLQERDSGNTIYFGEGSWLTVV.

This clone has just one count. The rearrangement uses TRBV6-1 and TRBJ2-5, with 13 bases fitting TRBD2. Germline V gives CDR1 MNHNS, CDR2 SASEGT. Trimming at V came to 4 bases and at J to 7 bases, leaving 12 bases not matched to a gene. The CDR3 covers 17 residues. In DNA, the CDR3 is TGTGCCAGCAGTGGACTAGCGGGAGGCTGGCTAGGGGGGACCCAGTACTTC. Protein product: CASSGLAGGWLGGTQYF.

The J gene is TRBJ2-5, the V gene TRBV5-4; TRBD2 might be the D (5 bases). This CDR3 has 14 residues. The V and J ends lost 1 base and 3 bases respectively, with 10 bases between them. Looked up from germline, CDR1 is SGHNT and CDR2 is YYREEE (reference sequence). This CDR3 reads CASSLSGSEETQYF. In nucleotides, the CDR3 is TGTGCCAGCAGCTTGAGCGGCTCAGAAGAGACCCAGTACTTC.

The CDR3 protein is CASSLTQGRNYGYTF. CDR3 sequence (DNA): TGTGCCAGCAGTTTAACGCAGGGGAGAAACTATGGCTACACCTTC. The chain joins TRBV27 to TRBJ1-2; possible D gene TRBD1, 6 bases. Germline assignment: CDR1 MNHEY and CDR2 SMNVEV (reference sequence). The CDR3 loop spans 15 amino acids. V was pared by 2 bases and J by 2 bases, with 12 bases between.

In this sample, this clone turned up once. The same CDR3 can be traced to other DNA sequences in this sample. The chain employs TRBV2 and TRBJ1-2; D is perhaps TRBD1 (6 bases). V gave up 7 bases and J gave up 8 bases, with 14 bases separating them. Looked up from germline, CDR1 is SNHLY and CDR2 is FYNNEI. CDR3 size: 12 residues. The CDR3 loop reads CASTRGANGYTF. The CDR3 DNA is TGTGCCAGCACTCGGGGGGCGAACGGCTACACCTTC.

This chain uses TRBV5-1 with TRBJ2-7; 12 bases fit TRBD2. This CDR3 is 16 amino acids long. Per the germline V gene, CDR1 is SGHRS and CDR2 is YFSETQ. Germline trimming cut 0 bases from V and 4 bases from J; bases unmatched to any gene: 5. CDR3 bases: TGCGCCAGCAGCTTGGGGCTAGCGGGAGGGCTGTACGAGCAGTACTTC. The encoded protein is CASSLGLAGGLYEQYF.

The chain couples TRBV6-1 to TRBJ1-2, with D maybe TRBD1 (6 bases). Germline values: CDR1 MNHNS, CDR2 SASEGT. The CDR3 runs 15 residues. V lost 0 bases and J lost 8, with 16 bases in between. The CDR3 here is CASSEAAGALWGYTF. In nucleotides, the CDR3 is TGTGCCAGCAGTGAAGCGGCAGGGGCCCTCTGGGGCTACACCTTC.

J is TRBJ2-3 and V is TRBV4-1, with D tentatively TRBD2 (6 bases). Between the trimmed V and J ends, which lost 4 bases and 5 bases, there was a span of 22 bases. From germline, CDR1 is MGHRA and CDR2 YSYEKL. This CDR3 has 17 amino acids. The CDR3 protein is CASSPWPGRVGGDTQYF. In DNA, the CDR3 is TGCGCCAGCAGCCCCTGGCCGGGTCGAGTCGGGGGAGATACGCAGTATTTT.

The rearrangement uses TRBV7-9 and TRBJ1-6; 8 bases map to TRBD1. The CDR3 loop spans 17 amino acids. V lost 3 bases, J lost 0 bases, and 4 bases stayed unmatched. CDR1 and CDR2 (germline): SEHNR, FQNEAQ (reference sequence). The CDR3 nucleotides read TGTGCCAGCAGCTTCGACAGGGGTTACTCCTATAATTCACCCCTCCACTTT. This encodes CASSFDRGYSYNSPLHF.

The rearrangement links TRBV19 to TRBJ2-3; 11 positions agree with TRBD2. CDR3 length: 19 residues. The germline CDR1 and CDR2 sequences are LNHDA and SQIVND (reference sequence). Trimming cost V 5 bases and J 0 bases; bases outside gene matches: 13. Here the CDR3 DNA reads TGTGCCAGTAGTTCCCGCGGACTAGCGGGCAGCGTTAGCACAGATACGCAGTATTTT. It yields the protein CASSSRGLAGSVSTDTQYF. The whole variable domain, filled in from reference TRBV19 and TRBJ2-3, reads DGGITQSPKYLFRKEGQNVTLSCEQNLNHDAMYWYRQDPGQGLRLIYYSQIVNDFQKGDIAEGYSVSREKKESFPLTVTSAQKNPTAFYLCASSSRGLAGSVSTDTQYFGPGTRLTVL.

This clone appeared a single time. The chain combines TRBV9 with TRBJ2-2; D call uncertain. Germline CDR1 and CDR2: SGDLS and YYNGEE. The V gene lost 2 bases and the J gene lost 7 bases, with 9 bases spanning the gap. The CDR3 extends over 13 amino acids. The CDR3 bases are TGTGCCAGCAGCGTTCCTCCTGTCGGGGAGCTGTTTTTT. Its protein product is CASSVPPVGELFF.

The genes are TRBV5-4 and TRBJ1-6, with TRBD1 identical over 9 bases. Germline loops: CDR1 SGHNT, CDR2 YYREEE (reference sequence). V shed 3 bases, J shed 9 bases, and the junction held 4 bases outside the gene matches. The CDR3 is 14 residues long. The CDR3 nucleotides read TGTGCCAGCAGCTCCGGGACAGGGCGTTCACCCCTCCACTTT. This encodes CASSSGTGRSPLHF. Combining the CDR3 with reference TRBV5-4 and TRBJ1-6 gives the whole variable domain ETGVTQSPTHLIKTRGQQVTLRCSSQSGHNTVSWYQQALGQGPQFIFQYYREEENGRGNFPPRFSGLQFPNYSSELNVNALELDDSALYLCASSSGTGRSPLHFGNGTRLTVT.

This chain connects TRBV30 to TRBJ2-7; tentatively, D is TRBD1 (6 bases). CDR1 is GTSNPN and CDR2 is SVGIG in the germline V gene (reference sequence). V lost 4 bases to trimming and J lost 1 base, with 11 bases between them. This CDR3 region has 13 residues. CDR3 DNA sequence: TGTGCCTGGACCAGGGGCTTATCCTACGAGCAGTACTTC. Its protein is CAWTRGLSYEQYF.

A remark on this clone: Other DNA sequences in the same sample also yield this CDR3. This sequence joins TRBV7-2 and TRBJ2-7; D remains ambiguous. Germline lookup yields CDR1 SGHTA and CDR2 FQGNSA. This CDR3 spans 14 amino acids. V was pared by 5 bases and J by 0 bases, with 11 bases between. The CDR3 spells CASSPSVGSYEQYF. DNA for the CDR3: TGTGCCAGCAGCCCCTCGGTAGGCTCCTACGAGCAGTACTTC.